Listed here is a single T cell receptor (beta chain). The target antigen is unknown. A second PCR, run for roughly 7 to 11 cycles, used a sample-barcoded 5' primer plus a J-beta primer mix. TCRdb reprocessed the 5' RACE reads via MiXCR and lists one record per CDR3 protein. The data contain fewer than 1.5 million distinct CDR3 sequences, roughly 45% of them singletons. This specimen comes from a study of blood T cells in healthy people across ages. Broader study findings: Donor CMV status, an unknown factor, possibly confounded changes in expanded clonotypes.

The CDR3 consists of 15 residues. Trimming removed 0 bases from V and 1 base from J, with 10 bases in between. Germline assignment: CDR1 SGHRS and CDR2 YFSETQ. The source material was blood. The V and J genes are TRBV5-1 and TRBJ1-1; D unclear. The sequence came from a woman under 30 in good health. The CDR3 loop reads CASSLAARGNTEAFF. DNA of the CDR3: TGCGCCAGCAGCTTGGCCGCCCGGGGGAACACTGAAGCTTTCTTT.